This TCR beta chain was identified during a study of blood T cell repertoires in COVID-19. Study background: Researchers got acute and convalescent COVID-19 samples from the United States, Italy and Spain. T cells, B-cell-depleted T cells, or PBMCs provided the cDNA or gDNA that served as material.

Source study methods: Estimation of nucleated cell counts relied on the amplification of reference gene primers. Clones were sequenced by immunoSEQ multiplex PCR, and TCRdb holds only the in-frame ones, with some missing. V, J and clone size are taken as reported in that table, and D and trimming were inferred from the DNA itself. Of about 60,000 clones in the sample, about 80% were seen once. Germline V gene lookup returns CDR1 SGHDN and CDR2 FVKESK. The CDR3 sequence is 12 residues long. The V gene lost 1 base and the J gene lost 3 bases, with 4 bases spanning the gap. The gene calls are TRBV14 and TRBJ2-7; D remains ambiguous. The receptor's source is a man aged 55 to 69 with acute or convalescent COVID-19. The sequencing input was peripheral blood. The CDR3 DNA reads as TGTGCCAGCAGCCAAGTTAGCTACGAGCAGTACTTC. Protein sequence: CASSQVSYEQYF.